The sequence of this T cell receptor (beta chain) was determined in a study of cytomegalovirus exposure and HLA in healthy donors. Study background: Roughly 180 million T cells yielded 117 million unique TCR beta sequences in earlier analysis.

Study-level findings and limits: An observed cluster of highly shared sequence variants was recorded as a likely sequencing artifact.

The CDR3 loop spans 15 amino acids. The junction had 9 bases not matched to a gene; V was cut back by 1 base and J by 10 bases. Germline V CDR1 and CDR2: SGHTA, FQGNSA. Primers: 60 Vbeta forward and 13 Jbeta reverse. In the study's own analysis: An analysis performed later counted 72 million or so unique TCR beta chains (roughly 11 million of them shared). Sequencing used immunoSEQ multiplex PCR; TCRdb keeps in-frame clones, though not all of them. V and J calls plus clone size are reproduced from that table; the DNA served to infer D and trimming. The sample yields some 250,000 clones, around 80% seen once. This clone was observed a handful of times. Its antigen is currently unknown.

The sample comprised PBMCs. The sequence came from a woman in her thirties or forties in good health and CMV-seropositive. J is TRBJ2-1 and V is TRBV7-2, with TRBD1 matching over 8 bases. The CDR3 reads CASSLGMQGAREQFF. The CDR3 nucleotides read TGTGCCAGCAGCTTAGGAATGCAGGGGGCGAGGGAGCAGTTCTTC.